One sample yielded the 21 T cell receptor beta chains listed below, sequenced in a study of blood T cells in healthy people across ages. Then a second PCR, running roughly 6 to 11 cycles, was carried out with a sample-barcoded 5' primer and a J-beta primer mix. MiXCR, applied by TCRdb to the 5' RACE reads, yields one record per CDR3 protein. The data contain about 800,000 distinct CDR3 sequences, around 25% of them singletons. The same specimen was also included in a second study, on T cells of mothers and their children.

Sequenced: blood. Every receptor here comes from a boy younger than 18 in good health.

The rearrangement uses TRBV6-5 and TRBJ2-7; D remains unclear. The CDR3 sequence is 11 residues long. CDR1 is MNHEY, CDR2 SVGAGI, per germline. Trimming removed 4 bases at V and 8 bases at J, with 9 bases between. The CDR3 DNA sequence: TGTGCCAGCAGTTGCGCGAGTAAGCAGTACTTC. Its protein product is CASSCASKQYF.

The V gene is TRBV5-1, the J gene TRBJ1-1, with a possible D match to TRBD1 (5 bases). The CDR3 sequence is 13 residues long. Trimming cost V 0 bases and J 8 bases, with 11 bases left between them. Germline CDR1 reads SGHRS; CDR2 reads YFSETQ. The CDR3 nucleotides read TGCGCCAGCAGCTTGGCCTCAGGGCAAGAAGCTTTCTTT. Translated: CASSLASGQEAFF.

This clonotype has more than one count but fewer than ten. This chain joins TRBV12-3 or TRBV12-4 and TRBJ1-2; D is undetermined. V lost 7 bases and J lost 1, with 10 bases in between. CDR3 length: 13 amino acids. The CDR3 nucleotides are TGTGCCAGCACCCCGGACGGTAACTATGGCTACACCTTC. Encoded protein: CASTPDGNYGYTF.

The table lists this clonotype with a few counts. The rearrangement uses TRBV29-1 and TRBJ2-5; a possible D gene is TRBD1 (5 bases). V lost 3 bases and J 5 bases, leaving 31 bases between the germline ends. Germline-derived CDR1 and CDR2 are SQVTM and ANQGSEA. The CDR3 sequence is 19 residues long. The CDR3: CSVDFTGPTQVVTRETQYF. DNA of the CDR3: TGCAGCGTTGATTTTACAGGACCCACTCAAGTGGTGACTCGGGAGACCCAGTACTTC.

The rearrangement joins TRBV7-9 to TRBJ2-1, with 7 bases matching TRBD2. The CDR3 extends over 14 amino acids. J gave up 7 bases and V 1 base, and 4 bases lay outside the gene matches. Germline CDR1 and CDR2: SEHNR and FQNEAQ (reference sequence). In nucleotides, the CDR3 is TGTGCCAGCAGCTTAGGCTATAGCGGGAATGAGCAGTTCTTC. It specifies CASSLGYSGNEQFF.

V gene TRBV4-1 combines with J gene TRBJ2-1; D is undetermined. V lost 4 bases and J 7 bases, leaving 14 bases between the germline ends. Germline CDR1 reads MGHRA; CDR2 reads YSYEKL. The CDR3 extends over 14 amino acids. CDR3 protein: CASSPGPVQNEQFF. The CDR3 nucleotides are TGCGCCAGCAGCCCCGGGCCCGTTCAGAATGAGCAGTTCTTC.

The rearrangement joins TRBV5-6 to TRBJ2-5; D might be TRBD2 (6 bases). CDR3 length equals 15 residues. Germline V lookup: CDR1 SGHDT, CDR2 YYEEEE. V lost 4 bases, J lost 1 base, and 14 bases lay in between. CDR3 nucleotide sequence: TGTGCCAGCAGCCTCAACCAGGGACTCCAAGAGACCCAGTACTTC. Its protein product is CASSLNQGLQETQYF.

Details on this clonotype: At one of its ends the junction is not consistent with the germline gene, which may arise from a read error. Written as DNA, the CDR3 is TGTGCCAGCAGCTTAGACGGGAGAATCCAGGGCAATAAGCACTACTTC. Translated: CASSLDGRIQGNKHYF. This chain uses TRBV5-6 with TRBJ2-1; weak D call: TRBD2 (6 bases). The CDR3 has 16 amino acids. Germline V CDR1 and CDR2: SGHDT, YYEEEE.

The V call is TRBV20-1, the J call TRBJ2-7, with D hard to call. V was trimmed by 3 bases and J by 1 base, leaving 10 bases between them. This CDR3 contains 13 residues. Per the germline V gene, CDR1 is DFQATT and CDR2 is SNEGSKA (reference sequence). The CDR3 region is CSARGRLSYEQYF. As DNA, the CDR3 is TGCAGTGCTAGGGGCAGGTTATCCTACGAGCAGTACTTC.

This clonotype was observed once. The junction and the germline gene differ at one end; a read error may be behind it. The chain joins TRBV5-4 to TRBJ1-2, with D perhaps TRBD1 (5 bases). From germline, CDR1 is SGHNT and CDR2 YYREEE (reference sequence). This CDR3 is built from 12 residues. This CDR3 reads CASSPDTYAYTF. CDR3 DNA sequence: TGTGCCAGCAGCCCGGACACCTATGCCTACACCTTC. Variable domain in full (rest from reference TRBV5-4 and TRBJ1-2): ETGVTQSPTHLIKTRGQQVTLRCSSQSGHNTVSWYQQALGQGPQFIFQYYREEENGRGNFPPRFSGLQFPNYSSELNVNALELDDSALYLCASSPDTYAYTFGSGTRLTVV.

This clonotype was seen more than once but under ten times. The V and J genes are TRBV12-3 or TRBV12-4 and TRBJ2-1; D unresolved. V lost 6 bases and J lost 8, with 11 bases in between. The CDR3 is made up of 12 amino acids. The CDR3 DNA follows: TGTGCCAGCAGGCCCGCCGTCGATGAGCAGTTCTTC. Amino acid sequence: CASRPAVDEQFF.

This clonotype was observed a few times. Germline and junction disagree at one end, which may indicate a read error. J is TRBJ2-1 and V is TRBV20-1; D gene uncertain. CDR1 is DFQATT and CDR2 is SNEGSKA in the germline V gene (reference sequence). The CDR3 consists of 15 residues. In nucleotides, the CDR3 is TGCAGTGCCAGAGTCGGGCGAACCCCCTACAATGAGCAGTTCTTC. It specifies CSARVGRTPYNEQFF.

This clonotype has just a few counts. This chain joins TRBV12-5 and TRBJ2-5; 7 bases are shared with TRBD2. The CDR3 is 15 residues long. V shed 1 base and J 4 bases; nucleotides not matched to a gene: 6. Germline V CDR1 and CDR2: LGHNT, FRNRAP. The CDR3 region is CASGLGSGEGETQYF. CDR3 in DNA: TGTGCTAGTGGTTTGGGCTCCGGGGAGGGAGAGACCCAGTACTTC.

J is TRBJ1-2 and V is TRBV20-1; 8 nucleotides match TRBD1. Trimming at V came to 0 bases and at J to 3 bases, leaving 9 bases not matched to a gene. The CDR3 runs to 16 residues. Germline V gene data show CDR1 as DFQATT and CDR2 as SNEGSKA (reference sequence). The CDR3 region is CSARDWTGRDDYGYTF. CDR3 bases: TGCAGTGCTAGAGATTGGACAGGGCGGGATGACTATGGCTACACCTTC.

As DNA, the CDR3 is TGTGCCAGCAGTTGGACTAGCGGGAGTCAGTTTGATACGCAGTATTTT. The encoded protein is CASSWTSGSQFDTQYF. The chain uses TRBV27 and TRBJ2-3, with 13 bases fitting TRBD2. From germline, CDR1 is MNHEY and CDR2 SMNVEV (reference sequence). The CDR3 extends over 16 amino acids. V was pared by 4 bases and J by 6 bases, with 7 bases of the junction left unmatched.

This chain links TRBV2 with TRBJ2-5; 7 positions match TRBD1. CDR1 and CDR2 (germline): SNHLY, FYNNEI. V lost 0 bases to trimming and J lost 11 bases; unmatched junction nucleotides: 9. The CDR3 consists of 14 residues. CDR3 coding DNA: TGTGCCAGCAGTGAAGCGGGACAGTTGGGAGAGCAGTACTTC. Translation: CASSEAGQLGEQYF.

This chain links TRBV28 with TRBJ2-7; TRBD1 might be the D (5 bases). CDR3 length equals 13 residues. V was pared by 1 base and J by 2 bases, with 6 bases between. Per germline, CDR1 MDHEN and CDR2 SYDVKM. Here the CDR3 DNA reads TGTGCCAGCAGTTTATCGACAGCCTACGAGCAGTACTTC. Residues: CASSLSTAYEQYF.

V gene TRBV7-2 combines with J gene TRBJ2-7, with unresolved D. Germline values: CDR1 SGHTA, CDR2 FQGNSA. With 1 base removed from V and 6 bases from J, the gap between germline ends came to 13 bases. The CDR3 totals 14 residues. Here the CDR3 DNA reads TGTGCCAGCAGCTTAGTGGCAGCCGGCAGCGAGCAGTACTTC. This sequence encodes CASSLVAAGSEQYF.

This clonotype occurred a few times. The chain recombines TRBV29-1 with TRBJ1-5; a weak D match, TRBD1 (5 bases). Germline values: CDR1 SQVTM, CDR2 ANQGSEA. The CDR3 totals 11 residues. The CDR3 spells CRGAIRIPQHF. CDR3 DNA sequence: TGCAGAGGGGCAATCCGGATCCCCCAGCATTTT. The complete variable domain, with remaining parts taken from reference TRBV29-1 and TRBJ1-5, reads SAVISQKPSRDICQRGTSLTIQCQVDSQVTMMFWYRQQPGQSLTLIATANQGSEATYESGFVIDKFPISRPNLTFSTLTVSNMSPEDSSIYLCRGAIRIPQHFGDGTRLSIL.

There are a few counts of this clonotype. V gene TRBV9 combines with J gene TRBJ1-2; D remains unclear. Trimming removed 3 bases from V and 4 bases from J, with 10 bases in between. The length of the CDR3 is 13 residues. Germline lookup yields CDR1 SGDLS and CDR2 YYNGEE. DNA for the CDR3: TGTGCCAGCAGCGGCCAGGCGGGCTATGGCTACACCTTC. Protein sequence: CASSGQAGYGYTF.

The CDR3 reads CASSSTDRPPGDTQYF. CDR3 DNA sequence: TGTGCCAGCAGTTCAACAGACAGGCCCCCGGGAGATACGCAGTATTTT. The genes are TRBV28 and TRBJ2-3; the D gene is possibly TRBD1 (6 bases). This CDR3 is 16 amino acids long. From germline, CDR1 is MDHEN and CDR2 SYDVKM. With 4 bases removed from V and 5 bases from J, the gap between germline ends came to 19 bases.